This TCR beta chain derives from a study of a mutant IDH1 vaccine in newly diagnosed glioma (dated by TCRdb to the early 2020s). Regarding the complete study: Vaccination began 4-6 weeks after radiotherapy alone, or alongside temozolomide cycles in the chemotherapy-containing groups. For exploratory analyses, longitudinal TCRB deep sequencing was carried out in about 25 treated patients wherever samples were available. Peripheral blood samples were drawn at six visits, namely V03 (baseline), V05, V07, V10, V12 and V13. Of the roughly 30 treated patients, around 62% were male and approximately 40% were female, and the mean age was about 40 years. Visit V12 was the week-35 safety follow-up and visit V13 was the week-47 end of study. Before enrollment, patients had received standard therapy of radiotherapy alone, temozolomide alone, or radiochemotherapy with temozolomide; most received the combination.

The library relied on the immunoSEQ multiplex PCR assay. The hsTCRB Kit was used according to the manufacturer's protocol to amplify rearranged TCR beta chain sequences. An Illumina MiSeq was used to sequence the TCRB libraries. In the original analysis: The proprietary platform of the kit vendor was used for demultiplexing, trimming and gene mapping. The table was pulled from immuneACCESS by TCRdb, which kept in-frame rearrangements only. Such tables lose some clones; where checked, under half of the loss comes from unresolved V genes, and the rest has no known cause. V, J and clone size were drawn from that table, and D and trimming were deduced from the DNA. The sample records approximately 12,000 clones, 81% of which are singletons. Around 18% of the sample is in the top ten clones. Within its sample, this clone is medium-sized (0.01 to 0.1%). Its specific antigen is unknown. No much larger clone exists at a distance of one base, and base qualities are not known.

Beyond this particular receptor, the publication reports: It was noted by the authors that analyses of patient blood samples could not be reproduced owing to sample limitations. Pseudoprogression seemed to be unrelated to changes in the top peripheral T cell clonotypes found by TCRB sequencing. Vaccine-induced immune responses across multiple MHC alleles were detected in 90% to 95% of patients. Availability determined which PBMC samples were chosen for TCRB deep sequencing.

The time point label, read with the paper, signifies: week 47, end of study. Each vaccine dose was 300 ug of a 20-mer mutant IDH1 peptide in Montanide, given subcutaneously with topical imiquimod. Patients received eight vaccinations in weeks 1, 3, 5, 7, 11, 15, 19 and 23, corresponding to visits V03 through V10. Newly diagnosed WHO grade 3 or 4 IDH1-mutant astrocytomas showing loss of nuclear ATRX were present in the donors. The samples were drawn from NOA16, a multicentre, single-arm, open-label phase I trial in Germany that tested a mutant IDH1 peptide vaccine in humans for the first time. The DNeasy Blood and Tissue Kit was used to extract genomic DNA from EDTA blood for TCRB sequencing. The germline V gene gives CDR1 as MGHDK and CDR2 as SYGVNS. CDR3 length: 13 amino acids, cysteine to phenylalanine. Only CDR3 DNA remains: 39 bases, in frame from the first base. A distance of 6 bases separates the germline ends of V and J, which lose 0 bases and 4 bases respectively.

This sequence was found in a man aged 30 to 45 with glioma. The sequencing here drew on PBMCs, taken from a glioma patient whose treatment included an IDH1 peptide vaccine. The rearrangement combines TRBV25-1 with TRBJ1-1; too little of a D gene remains to name it. Here the CDR3 is given as CASSEYLGTEAFF. The DNA sequence is given as TGTGCCAGCAGTGAATACCTCGGCACTGAAGCTTTCTTT.